This T cell receptor (beta chain) was documented in a study of T-cell memory formation after mild COVID-19. This clonotype has more than one count but fewer than ten. TCRdb ran MiXCR on the 5' RACE reads and lists one entry per CDR3 protein. The sample holds around 340,000 distinct CDR3 sequences; about 21% are singletons and the top ten take around 13%. V lost 1 base, J lost 7 bases, and 3 bases stayed unmatched. Germline CDR1 ENHRY, CDR2 SYGVKD. The CDR3 runs to 13 residues. The sequence was collected from an adult woman who had mild COVID-19 (a few samples of this study predate the infection). Cell type and time point are not known. Sequences were obtained from PBMCs or a T cell subset sorted from them (not recorded which). The rearrangement joins TRBV10-3 to TRBJ1-1; TRBD1 agrees at 7 bases. The CDR3 DNA is TGTGCCATCAGTGAGTTAGGACAGGATGAAGCTTTCTTT. Its translation: CAISELGQDEAFF.